These 25 T cell receptor beta chains came from one sample sequenced in a study of blood T cell repertoires in COVID-19. Some clones are missing from TCRdb's copy, which holds only in-frame ones; the method was immunoSEQ multiplex PCR. The table has 110,000 or so clones, 84% seen once; the top ten hold less than 9.5%. Input material: peripheral blood. These receptors all stem from a woman aged 40 to 50 with acute or convalescent COVID-19.

The chain uses TRBV7-2 and TRBJ2-3; TRBD1 might be the D (5 bases). The germline gives CDR1 SGHTA, CDR2 FQGNSA. Trimming took 1 base from V and 2 from J, leaving 13 bases between them. The CDR3 has 16 amino acids. Here the CDR3 DNA reads TGTGCCAGCAGCTTAGAGGGCGGACATCCCACAGATACGCAGTATTTT. Translated: CASSLEGGHPTDTQYF.

The chain uses TRBV30 and TRBJ2-7; 9 nucleotides line up with TRBD1. This CDR3 has 11 residues. Germline CDR1 is GTSNPN and CDR2 is SVGIG (reference sequence). Trimming removed 8 bases from V and 7 bases from J; junction bases left unmatched: 6. CDR3 sequence (DNA): TGTGCCCGGGACAGGGCGGGTGAGCAGTACTTC. Its protein product is CARDRAGEQYF.

V gene TRBV7-2 combines with J gene TRBJ2-1, with 7 bases lining up with TRBD1. The trim removed 3 bases at V and 2 bases at J, leaving 7 bases unmatched. Germline CDR1 is SGHTA and CDR2 is FQGNSA. The CDR3 runs 16 residues. The CDR3 region is CASSLETGPPYNEQFF. The CDR3 DNA follows: TGTGCCAGCAGCTTGGAGACAGGGCCCCCCTACAATGAGCAGTTCTTC. The full variable domain, its missing parts supplied by reference TRBV7-2 and TRBJ2-1, is GAGVSQSPSNKVTEKGKDVELRCDPISGHTALYWYRQSLGQGLEFLIYFQGNSAPDKSGLPSDRFSAERTGGSVSTLTIQRTQQEDSAVYLCASSLETGPPYNEQFFGPGTRLTVL.

The chain is built from TRBV11-2 and TRBJ1-6; D ambiguous. Germline lookup yields CDR1 SGHAT and CDR2 FQNNGV. This CDR3 is built from 16 residues. V lost 1 base and J lost 4, with 11 bases in between. The CDR3 reads CASSLGEQIYNSPLHF. CDR3 sequence (DNA): TGTGCCAGCAGCTTAGGTGAACAGATTTATAATTCACCCCTCCACTTT.

The rearrangement joins TRBV11-2 to TRBJ2-6; a possible D gene is TRBD2 (6 bases). Looked up from germline, CDR1 is SGHAT and CDR2 is FQNNGV. V was cut by 3 bases and J by 2 bases, with 14 bases left in between. The CDR3 has 17 amino acids. As DNA, the CDR3 is TGTGCCAGCAGCTTCGTCAGGGACTTCACTGGGGCCAACGTCCTGACTTTC. It encodes CASSFVRDFTGANVLTF.

V usage is TRBV18 and J usage is TRBJ1-5; possibly TRBD1 for D (6 bases). CDR3 size: 13 residues. Germline assignment: CDR1 KGHSH and CDR2 LQKENI. V lost 3 bases to trimming and J lost 4 bases, with 7 bases between them. DNA for the CDR3: TGTGCCAGCTCACCCGACAGGAATCAGCCCCAGCATTTT. Its translation is CASSPDRNQPQHF. The variable domain in full, with the rest retrieved from reference TRBV18 and TRBJ1-5, is NAGVMQNPRHLVRRRGQEARLRCSPMKGHSHVYWYRQLPEEGLKFMVYLQKENIIDESGMPKERFSAEFPKEGPSILRIQQVVRGDSAAYFCASSPDRNQPQHFGDGTRLSIL.

The chain couples TRBV4-1 to TRBJ2-1, with 11 bases matching TRBD2. The CDR3 is made up of 15 amino acids. The junction had 3 bases not matched to a gene; V was cut back by 4 bases and J by 4 bases. CDR1 is MGHRA, CDR2 YSYEKL, per germline. CDR3 sequence reads: CASSLASGGYNEQFF. The CDR3 DNA reads as TGCGCCAGCAGCCTAGCTAGCGGGGGGTACAATGAGCAGTTCTTC.

The chain carries TRBV30 and TRBJ2-2, with TRBD1 identical over 9 bases. This CDR3 comprises 15 residues. Looked up from germline, CDR1 is GTSNPN and CDR2 is SVGIG (reference sequence). Trimming cost V 2 bases and J 5 bases; bases outside gene matches: 6. In DNA, the CDR3 is TGTGCCTGGAGTCTAGGACAGGGGCGGACCGGGGAGCTGTTTTTT. Its protein is CAWSLGQGRTGELFF.

This sequence joins TRBV7-2 and TRBJ1-2, with TRBD1 identical over 7 bases. Germline CDR1 and CDR2: SGHTA and FQGNSA. This CDR3 spans 14 amino acids. The V gene end was trimmed by 3 bases and the J gene end by 3 bases; junction bases not matched to a gene: 4. The CDR3 DNA follows: TGTGCCAGCAGCTTGACAGGGATTGACTATGGCTACACCTTC. This sequence encodes CASSLTGIDYGYTF.

This clone has a handful of counts. CDR3 protein: CASSSTANSNQPQHF. The CDR3 nucleotides read TGTGCCAGTAGTTCGACAGCGAATAGCAATCAGCCCCAGCATTTT. The rearrangement uses TRBV19 and TRBJ1-5, with D possibly matching TRBD1 (5 bases). The CDR3 covers 15 residues. Trimming left V 5 bases short and J 0 bases short, with 11 bases between. CDR1 and CDR2 from the germline V gene are LNHDA and SQIVND (reference sequence).

This clone is a singleton in its sample. The V call is TRBV5-3, the J call TRBJ2-5; possibly TRBD2 for D (6 bases). TRBV5-3 is marked as an open reading frame, function uncertain. Trimming took off 4 bases at V and 4 bases at J, with 23 bases between the two ends. There are 17 residues in the CDR3. The DNA of the CDR3 is TGTGCCAGAAGCCGACCGCCCGGGACTGTCTACACAGAGACCCAGTACTTC. This codes for CARSRPPGTVYTETQYF.

This clone appeared once. This chain links TRBV6-1 with TRBJ1-1, with no clear D. V lost 1 base and J lost 7, with 7 bases in between. Per the germline V gene, CDR1 is MNHNS and CDR2 is SASEGT. The CDR3 is 12 amino acids. CDR3 sequence: CASSEVGGEAFF. CDR3 nucleotides: TGTGCCAGCAGTGAAGTAGGAGGTGAAGCTTTCTTT.

The rearrangement uses TRBV25-1 and TRBJ1-2; possibly TRBD1 for D (5 bases). CDR3 length equals 14 residues. From germline, CDR1 is MGHDK and CDR2 SYGVNS. Trimming left V 5 bases short and J 2 bases short, with 12 bases between. This chain's CDR3 is CASSYRDRNYGYTF. The CDR3 bases are TGTGCCAGCAGTTACCGAGACAGAAACTATGGCTACACCTTC.

The V gene is TRBV19, the J gene TRBJ1-2, with D possibly being TRBD1 (5 bases). The CDR3 spans 15 residues. V gave up 2 bases and J gave up 7 bases, with 17 bases separating them. Germline CDR1 reads LNHDA; CDR2 reads SQIVND (reference sequence). The CDR3 bases are TGTGCCAGTAGTATAACTACCGACAGCATGGGTGGCTACACCTTC. It yields the protein CASSITTDSMGGYTF.

This sequence joins TRBV5-1 and TRBJ1-4, with TRBD1 matching over 9 bases. This CDR3 is built from 15 residues. The germline CDR1 and CDR2 sequences are SGHRS and YFSETQ. Losses at the gene ends were 4 bases for V and 7 bases for J; bases not matched to a gene: 8. The CDR3 DNA reads as TGCGCCAGCAGCATCGGGACAGGGCGGTTTGAAAAACTGTTTTTT. As protein: CASSIGTGRFEKLFF.

The V gene is TRBV18, the J gene TRBJ1-2, with unresolved D. The CDR3 is 13 residues long. The V and J ends lost 0 bases and 4 bases respectively, with 6 bases between them. CDR1 and CDR2 (germline): KGHSH, LQKENI. In nucleotides, the CDR3 is TGTGCCAGCTCACCACCGTCCATCTATGGCTACACCTTC. This translates into CASSPPSIYGYTF.

This clone has just one count. The chain has TRBV7-2 and TRBJ2-3; TRBD2 is a possible D gene (5 bases). V shed 8 bases and J shed 1 base, with 13 bases lying between them. The CDR3 has 14 residues. The germline CDR1 and CDR2 sequences are SGHTA and FQGNSA. The CDR3 region is CASRNAGGTDTQYF. CDR3 nucleotides: TGTGCCAGCCGGAATGCGGGTGGCACAGATACGCAGTATTTT.

The chain combines TRBV7-2 with TRBJ1-1; D possibly corresponds to TRBD1 (6 bases). The CDR3 extends over 13 amino acids. Germline CDR1 and CDR2: SGHTA and FQGNSA. V was clipped by 1 base and J by 7 bases, with 10 bases between them. CDR3 sequence: CASSLGGQSEAFF. The CDR3 DNA reads TGTGCCAGCAGCTTAGGAGGACAGAGTGAAGCTTTCTTT. Supplemented by reference TRBV7-2 and TRBJ1-1, the full variable domain reads GAGVSQSPSNKVTEKGKDVELRCDPISGHTALYWYRQSLGQGLEFLIYFQGNSAPDKSGLPSDRFSAERTGGSVSTLTIQRTQQEDSAVYLCASSLGGQSEAFFGQGTRLTVV.

This chain links TRBV5-1 with TRBJ2-7, with TRBD1 identical over 7 bases. The CDR3 has 16 amino acids. V gave up 3 bases and J gave up 0 bases; unmatched junction bases: 9. CDR1 is SGHRS and CDR2 is YFSETQ in the germline V gene. The CDR3 nucleotides are TGCGCCAGCAGCTCTCAGGGGGACGCGAGCTCCTACGAGCAGTACTTC. Translation gives CASSSQGDASSYEQYF.

CDR3 DNA: TGTGCCAGCAGCTTGGAGGGACAGGGGGCGAAAGCTTTCTTT. It codes for CASSLEGQGAKAFF. V gene TRBV5-4 combines with J gene TRBJ1-1, with TRBD1 matching 12 bases. V dropped 0 bases and J dropped 9; count of bases not matched to a gene: 3. Germline CDR1 reads SGHNT; CDR2 reads YYREEE (reference sequence). The CDR3 sequence is 14 residues long.

CDR3 residues: CASSLTGSNYGYTF. CDR3 nucleotide sequence: TGTGCCAGCAGCTTGACAGGGTCTAACTATGGCTACACCTTC. This chain links TRBV5-6 with TRBJ1-2; D possibly corresponds to TRBD1 (6 bases). Trimming stripped 1 base from V and 0 bases from J, with 7 bases between. This CDR3 has 14 residues. Germline assignment: CDR1 SGHDT and CDR2 YYEEEE.

The rearrangement links TRBV13 to TRBJ1-1, with D hard to call. CDR3 length: 11 amino acids. CDR1 and CDR2 (germline): PRHDT, FYEKMQ (reference sequence). Trimming stripped 8 bases from V and 3 bases from J, with 7 bases between. CDR3 nucleotide sequence: TGTGCCAGCGGCGGGGACACTGAAGCTTTCTTT. It is translated as CASGGDTEAFF.

This rearrangement joins TRBV2 to TRBJ2-1; TRBD2 agrees at 11 bases. With V trimmed by 6 bases and J by 6 bases, 4 bases remained unmatched. The CDR3 has 14 amino acids. Germline V gene sequence: CDR1 SNHLY, CDR2 FYNNEI. The CDR3 nucleotides are TGTGCCAGCAGGGGGACTAGCGGCACCAATGAGCAGTTCTTC. Translating it yields CASRGTSGTNEQFF.

This chain uses TRBV7-2 with TRBJ2-1; TRBD2 matches 11 bases. The V gene's germline CDR1 is SGHTA and CDR2 FQGNSA. V lost 1 base and J lost 5; bases outside the gene matches: 13. The CDR3 has 19 residues. CDR3 residues: CASSLGLAGSFLVNNEQFF. The CDR3 coding sequence is TGTGCCAGCAGCTTAGGACTAGCGGGAAGCTTTTTAGTTAACAATGAGCAGTTCTTC.

This chain connects TRBV7-6 to TRBJ1-1, with 8 bases lining up with TRBD1. Germline-derived CDR1 and CDR2 are SGHVS and FNYEAQ. Losses at the gene ends were 5 bases for V and 5 bases for J; bases not matched to a gene: 13. The length of the CDR3 is 16 residues. CDR3 nucleotides: TGTGCCAGCAGCCCGATTCTCGGACAGGGAAGGACTGAAGCTTTCTTT. It encodes CASSPILGQGRTEAFF.